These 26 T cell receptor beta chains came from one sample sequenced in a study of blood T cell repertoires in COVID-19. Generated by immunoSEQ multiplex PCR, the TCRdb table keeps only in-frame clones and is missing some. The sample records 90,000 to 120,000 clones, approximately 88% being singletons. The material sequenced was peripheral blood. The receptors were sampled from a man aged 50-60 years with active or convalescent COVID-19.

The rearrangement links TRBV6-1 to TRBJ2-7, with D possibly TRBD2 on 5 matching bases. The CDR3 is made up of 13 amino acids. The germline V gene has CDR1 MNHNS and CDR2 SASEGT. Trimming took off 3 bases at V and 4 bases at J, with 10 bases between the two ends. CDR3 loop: CASSDPGTYEQYF. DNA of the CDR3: TGTGCCAGCAGTGATCCGGGAACGTACGAGCAGTACTTC.

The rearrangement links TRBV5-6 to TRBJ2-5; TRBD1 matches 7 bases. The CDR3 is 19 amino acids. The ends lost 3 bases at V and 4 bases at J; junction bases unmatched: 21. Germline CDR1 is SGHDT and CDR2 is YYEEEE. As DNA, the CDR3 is TGTGCCAGCAGCTATTTCTTGACAGGGCTGAGGTCGGTATTAGAGACCCAGTACTTC. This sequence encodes CASSYFLTGLRSVLETQYF.

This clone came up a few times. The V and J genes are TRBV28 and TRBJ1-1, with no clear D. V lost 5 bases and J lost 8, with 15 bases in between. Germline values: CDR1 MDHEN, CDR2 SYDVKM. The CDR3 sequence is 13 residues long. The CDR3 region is CASSPLSVREAFF. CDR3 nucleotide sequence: TGTGCCAGCAGTCCCCTGTCAGTGCGGGAAGCTTTCTTT.

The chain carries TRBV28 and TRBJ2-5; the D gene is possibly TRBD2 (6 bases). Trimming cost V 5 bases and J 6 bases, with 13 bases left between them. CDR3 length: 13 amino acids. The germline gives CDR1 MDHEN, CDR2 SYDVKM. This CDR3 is CASSGQAGQTQYF. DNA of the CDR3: TGTGCCAGCAGTGGGCAGGCGGGGCAGACCCAGTACTTC.

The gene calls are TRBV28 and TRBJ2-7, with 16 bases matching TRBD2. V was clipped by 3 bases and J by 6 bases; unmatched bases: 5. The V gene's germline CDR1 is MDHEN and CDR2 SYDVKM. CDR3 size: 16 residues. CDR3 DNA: TGTGCCAGCAGTTTGACGGGACTAGCGGGAGGGCCCGAGCAGTACTTC. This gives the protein CASSLTGLAGGPEQYF.

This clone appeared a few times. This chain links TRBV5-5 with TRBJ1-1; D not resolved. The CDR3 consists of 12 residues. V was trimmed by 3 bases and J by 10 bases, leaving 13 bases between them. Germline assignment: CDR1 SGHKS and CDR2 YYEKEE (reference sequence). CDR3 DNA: TGTGCCAGCAGCTCCGGGTCTTTCGGAGCTTTCTTT. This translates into CASSSGSFGAFF.

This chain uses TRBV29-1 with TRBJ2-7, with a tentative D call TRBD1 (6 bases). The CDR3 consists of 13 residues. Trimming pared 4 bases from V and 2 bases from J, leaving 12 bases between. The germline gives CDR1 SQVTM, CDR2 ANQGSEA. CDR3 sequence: CSVGRQEPYEQYF. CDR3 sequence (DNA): TGCAGCGTTGGTCGACAGGAGCCCTACGAGCAGTACTTC.

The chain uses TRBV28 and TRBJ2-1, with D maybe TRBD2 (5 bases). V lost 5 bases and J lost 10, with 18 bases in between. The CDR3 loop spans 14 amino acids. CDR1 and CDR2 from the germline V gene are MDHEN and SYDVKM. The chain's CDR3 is CASSPRDESGEQFF. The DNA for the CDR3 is TGTGCCAGCAGTCCTCGGGATGAAAGTGGCGAGCAGTTCTTC.

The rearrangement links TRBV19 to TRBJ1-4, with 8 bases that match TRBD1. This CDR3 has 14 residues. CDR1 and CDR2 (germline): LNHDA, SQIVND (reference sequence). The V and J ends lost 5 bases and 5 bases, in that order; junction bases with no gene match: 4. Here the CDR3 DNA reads TGTGCCAGTAGTCTCCGGACAGGGAATGAAAAACTGTTTTTT. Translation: CASSLRTGNEKLFF.

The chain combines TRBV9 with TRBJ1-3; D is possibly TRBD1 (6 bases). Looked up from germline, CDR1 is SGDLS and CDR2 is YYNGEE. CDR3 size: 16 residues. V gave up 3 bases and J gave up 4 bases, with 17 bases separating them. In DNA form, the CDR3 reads TGTGCCAGCAGCGGTCTTCCTGGGGGGGCCGGAAACACCATATATTTT. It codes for CASSGLPGGAGNTIYF.

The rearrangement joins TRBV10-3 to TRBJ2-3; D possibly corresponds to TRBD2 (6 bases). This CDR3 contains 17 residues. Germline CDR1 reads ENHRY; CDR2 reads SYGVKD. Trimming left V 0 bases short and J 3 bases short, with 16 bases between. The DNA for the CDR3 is TGTGCCATCAGTGAGTCCCTGGGGGGTCGGATGACAGATACGCAGTATTTT. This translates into CAISESLGGRMTDTQYF.

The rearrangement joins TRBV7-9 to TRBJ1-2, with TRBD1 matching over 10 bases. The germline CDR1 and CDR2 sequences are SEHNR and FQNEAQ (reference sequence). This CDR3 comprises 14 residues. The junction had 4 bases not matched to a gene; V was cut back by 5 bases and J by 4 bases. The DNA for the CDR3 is TGTGCCAGCAGCCCTCGACAGGGGGCCTATGGCTACACCTTC. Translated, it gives CASSPRQGAYGYTF.

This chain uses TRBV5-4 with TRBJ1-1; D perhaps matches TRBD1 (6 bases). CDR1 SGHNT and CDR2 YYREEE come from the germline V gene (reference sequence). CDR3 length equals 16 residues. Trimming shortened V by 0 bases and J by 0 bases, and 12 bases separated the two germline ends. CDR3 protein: CASSLAGGGLNTEAFF. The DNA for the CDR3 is TGTGCCAGCAGCTTGGCGGGGGGCGGACTGAACACTGAAGCTTTCTTT. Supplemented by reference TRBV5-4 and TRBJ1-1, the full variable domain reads ETGVTQSPTHLIKTRGQQVTLRCSSQSGHNTVSWYQQALGQGPQFIFQYYREEENGRGNFPPRFSGLQFPNYSSELNVNALELDDSALYLCASSLAGGGLNTEAFFGQGTRLTVV.

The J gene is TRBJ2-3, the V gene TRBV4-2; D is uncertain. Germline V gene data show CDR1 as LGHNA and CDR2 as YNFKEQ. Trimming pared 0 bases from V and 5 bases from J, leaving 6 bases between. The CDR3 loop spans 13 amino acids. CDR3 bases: TGTGCCAGCAGCCAAGATAGAAAAGATACGCAGTATTTT. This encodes CASSQDRKDTQYF.

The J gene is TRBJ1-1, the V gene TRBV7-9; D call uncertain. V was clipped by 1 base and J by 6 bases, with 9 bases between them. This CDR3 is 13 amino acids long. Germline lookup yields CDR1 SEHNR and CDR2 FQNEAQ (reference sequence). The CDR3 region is CASSLGPPPEAFF. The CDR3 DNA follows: TGTGCCAGCAGCTTAGGGCCGCCCCCTGAAGCTTTCTTT.

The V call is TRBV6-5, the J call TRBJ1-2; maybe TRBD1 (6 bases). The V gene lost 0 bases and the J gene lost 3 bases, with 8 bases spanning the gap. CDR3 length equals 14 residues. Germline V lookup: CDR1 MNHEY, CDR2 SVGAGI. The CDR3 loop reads CASSYSWTDYGYTF. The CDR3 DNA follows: TGTGCCAGCAGTTACTCGTGGACAGACTATGGCTACACCTTC.

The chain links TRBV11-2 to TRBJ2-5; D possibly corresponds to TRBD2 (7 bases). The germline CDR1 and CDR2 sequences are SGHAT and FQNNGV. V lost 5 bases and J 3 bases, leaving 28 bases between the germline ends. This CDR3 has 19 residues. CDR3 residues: CASSPLNLRGGAGEETQYF. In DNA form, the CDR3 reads TGTGCCAGCAGCCCTCTCAACCTCAGAGGGGGGGCCGGTGAAGAGACCCAGTACTTC.

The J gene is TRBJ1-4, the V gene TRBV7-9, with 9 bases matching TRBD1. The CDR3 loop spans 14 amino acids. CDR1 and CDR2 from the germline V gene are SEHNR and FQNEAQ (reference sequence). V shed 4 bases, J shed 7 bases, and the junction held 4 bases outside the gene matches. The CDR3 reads CASSSTGGVEKLFF. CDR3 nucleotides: TGTGCCAGCAGCTCTACAGGGGGCGTTGAAAAACTGTTTTTT.

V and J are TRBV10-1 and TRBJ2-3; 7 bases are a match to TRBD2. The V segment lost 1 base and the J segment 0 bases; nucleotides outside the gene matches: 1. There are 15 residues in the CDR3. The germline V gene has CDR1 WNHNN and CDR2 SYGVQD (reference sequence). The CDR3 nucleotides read TGCGCCAGCAGTGAGTACGGGAGGAGCACAGATACGCAGTATTTT. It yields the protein CASSEYGRSTDTQYF.

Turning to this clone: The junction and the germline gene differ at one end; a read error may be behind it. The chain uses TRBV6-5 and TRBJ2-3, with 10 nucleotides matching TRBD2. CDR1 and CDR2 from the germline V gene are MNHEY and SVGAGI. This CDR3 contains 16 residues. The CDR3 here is CASSYSPSGSRDTQYF. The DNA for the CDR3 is TGTGCCAGCAGTTACTCGCCTAGCGGGAGCAGAGATACGCAGTATTTT.

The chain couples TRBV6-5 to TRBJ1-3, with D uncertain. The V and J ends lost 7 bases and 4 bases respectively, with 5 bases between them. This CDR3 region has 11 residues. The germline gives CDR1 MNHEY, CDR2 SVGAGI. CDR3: CASKRGNTIYF. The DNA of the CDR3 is TGTGCCAGCAAGCGAGGAAACACCATATATTTT.

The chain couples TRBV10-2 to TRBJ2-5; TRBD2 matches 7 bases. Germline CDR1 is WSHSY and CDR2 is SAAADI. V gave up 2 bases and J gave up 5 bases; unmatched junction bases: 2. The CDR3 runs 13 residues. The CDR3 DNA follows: TGCGCCAGCAGTGAGCTGCGGGGGGAGACCCAGTACTTC. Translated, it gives CASSELRGETQYF.

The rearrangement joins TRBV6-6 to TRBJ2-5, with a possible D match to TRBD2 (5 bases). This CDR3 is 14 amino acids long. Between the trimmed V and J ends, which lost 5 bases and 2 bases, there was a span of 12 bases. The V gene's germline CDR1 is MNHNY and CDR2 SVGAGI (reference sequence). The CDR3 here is CASSIYRGQETQYF. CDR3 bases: TGTGCCAGCAGTATATACCGGGGACAAGAGACCCAGTACTTC.

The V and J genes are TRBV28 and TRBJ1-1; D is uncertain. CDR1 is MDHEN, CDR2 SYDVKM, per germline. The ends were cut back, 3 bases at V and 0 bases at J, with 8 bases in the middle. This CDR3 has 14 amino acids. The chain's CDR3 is CASSLVSMNTEAFF. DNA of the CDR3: TGTGCCAGCAGTTTGGTGAGCATGAACACTGAAGCTTTCTTT.

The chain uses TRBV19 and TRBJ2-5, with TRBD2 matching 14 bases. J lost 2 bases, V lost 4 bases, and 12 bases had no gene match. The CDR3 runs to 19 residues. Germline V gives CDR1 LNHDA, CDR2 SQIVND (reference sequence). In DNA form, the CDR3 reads TGTGCCAGTAGTAAGCCGGGGACTAGCGGGAGACCCTTACAAGAGACCCAGTACTTC. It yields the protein CASSKPGTSGRPLQETQYF.

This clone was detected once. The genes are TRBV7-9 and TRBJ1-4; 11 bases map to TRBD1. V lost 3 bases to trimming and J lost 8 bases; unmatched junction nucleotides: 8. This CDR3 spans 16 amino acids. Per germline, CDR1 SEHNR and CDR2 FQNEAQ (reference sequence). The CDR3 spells CASSFAPGQGEEKLFF. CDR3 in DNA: TGTGCCAGCAGCTTTGCCCCGGGACAGGGGGAAGAAAAACTGTTTTTT.